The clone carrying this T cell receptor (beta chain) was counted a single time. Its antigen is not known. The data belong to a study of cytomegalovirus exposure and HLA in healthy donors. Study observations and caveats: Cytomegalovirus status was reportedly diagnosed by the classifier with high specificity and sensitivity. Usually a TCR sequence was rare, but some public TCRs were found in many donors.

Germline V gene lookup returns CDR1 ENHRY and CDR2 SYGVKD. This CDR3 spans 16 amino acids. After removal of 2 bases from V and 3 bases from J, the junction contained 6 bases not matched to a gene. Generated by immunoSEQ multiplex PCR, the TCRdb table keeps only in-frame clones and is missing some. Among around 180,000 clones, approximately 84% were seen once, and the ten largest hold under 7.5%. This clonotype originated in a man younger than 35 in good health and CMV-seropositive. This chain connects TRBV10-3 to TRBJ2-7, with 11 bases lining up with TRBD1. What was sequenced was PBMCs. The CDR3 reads CAISEPGTGGFYEQYF. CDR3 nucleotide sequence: TGTGCCATCAGTGAGCCTGGGACAGGGGGTTTCTACGAGCAGTACTTC.